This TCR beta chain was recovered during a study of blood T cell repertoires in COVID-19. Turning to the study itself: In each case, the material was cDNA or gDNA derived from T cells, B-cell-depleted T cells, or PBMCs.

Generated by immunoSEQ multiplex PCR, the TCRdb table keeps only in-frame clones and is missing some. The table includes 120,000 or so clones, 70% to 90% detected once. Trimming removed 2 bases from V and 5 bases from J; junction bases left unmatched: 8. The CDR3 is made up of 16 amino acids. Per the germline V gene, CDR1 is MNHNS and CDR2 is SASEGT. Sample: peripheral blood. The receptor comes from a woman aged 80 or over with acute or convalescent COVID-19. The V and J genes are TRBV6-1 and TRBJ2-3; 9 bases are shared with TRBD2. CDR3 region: CASSESAGGPRDTQYF. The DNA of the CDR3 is TGTGCCAGCAGTGAAAGTGCGGGGGGGCCACGAGATACGCAGTATTTT.